This record looks at one T cell receptor beta chain sequence and its context. This sample was included in a study of blood T cell repertoires in COVID-19. The wider study: The United States, Italy and Spain were the sources of the acute and convalescent COVID-19 samples. In each case, the material was cDNA or gDNA derived from T cells, B-cell-depleted T cells, or PBMCs.

Donors were grouped by their self-reported clinical history. The CDR3 spans 14 residues. The V gene's germline CDR1 is LGHDT and CDR2 YNNKEL (reference sequence). Trimming cost V 8 bases and J 8 bases, with 21 bases left between them. In the original workflow: Reference gene primer amplification in the assay estimated nucleated cell counts. Measured with immunoSEQ multiplex PCR; TCRdb has only the in-frame clones, and not every one. For V, J and clone size, that table is used; D and trimming come from the DNA. The sample has 200,000 to 250,000 clones; about 87% are singletons. V and J are TRBV3-1 (or the pseudogene TRBV3-2) and TRBJ1-2; perhaps TRBD1 as D (6 bases). The TCR was taken from a man aged 18-30 years with acute COVID-19. Sequences were obtained from PBMCs or T cells enriched from blood (not recorded which). The CDR3 nucleotides read TGTGCCAGCGGCCTGTTTGAAGGGGGTGAAGGCTACACCTTC. It translates to CASGLFEGGEGYTF.